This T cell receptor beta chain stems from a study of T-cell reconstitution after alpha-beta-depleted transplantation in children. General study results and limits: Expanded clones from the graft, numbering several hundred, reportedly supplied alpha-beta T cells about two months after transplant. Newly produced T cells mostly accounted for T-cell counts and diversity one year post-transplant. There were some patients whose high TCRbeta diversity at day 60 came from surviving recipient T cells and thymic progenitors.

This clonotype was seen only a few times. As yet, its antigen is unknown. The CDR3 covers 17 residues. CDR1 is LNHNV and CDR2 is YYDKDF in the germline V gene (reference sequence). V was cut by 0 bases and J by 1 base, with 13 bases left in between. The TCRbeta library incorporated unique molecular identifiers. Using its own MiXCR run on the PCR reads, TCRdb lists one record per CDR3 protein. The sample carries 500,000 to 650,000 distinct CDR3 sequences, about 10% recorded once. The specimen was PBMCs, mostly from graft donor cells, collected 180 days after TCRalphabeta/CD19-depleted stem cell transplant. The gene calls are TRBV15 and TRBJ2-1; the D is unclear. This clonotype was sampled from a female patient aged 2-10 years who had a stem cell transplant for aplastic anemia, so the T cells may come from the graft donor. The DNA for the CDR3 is TGTGCCACCAGCAGAGATCGGGCCCAAAGGTCCTACAATGAGCAGTTCTTC. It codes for CATSRDRAQRSYNEQFF.